The next 26 T cell receptor beta chains were all read from a single sample in a study of blood T cells in healthy people across ages. Primers used in a second PCR of about 7 to 12 cycles were a sample-barcoded 5' primer and a J-beta primer mix. A single record per CDR3 protein comes from TCRdb applying MiXCR to the 5' RACE reads. Found here are 700,000 or so distinct CDR3 sequences, about a fifth of them singletons; the top ten hold approximately 20%. Sequenced material: blood. These receptors were obtained from a man in his 70s in good health.

In this sample, this clonotype turned up a few times. The V and J genes are TRBV3-1 and TRBJ2-3; no firm D call. CDR1 and CDR2 (germline): LGHDT, YNNKEL (reference sequence). The CDR3 consists of 14 residues. V was shortened by 1 base and J by 7 bases, with 12 bases between the two germline ends. The CDR3 sequence is CASSQGASRHTQYF. The DNA of the CDR3 is TGTGCCAGCAGCCAAGGTGCTTCAAGGCATACGCAGTATTTT.

V and J are TRBV18 and TRBJ2-5; 7 bases are shared with TRBD1. J lost 5 bases, V lost 6 bases, and 9 bases had no gene match. The CDR3 runs 14 residues. Germline CDR1 is KGHSH and CDR2 is LQKENI. Written as DNA, the CDR3 is TGTGCCAGCTCTCGGGACAGCCTCGGCGAGACCCAGTACTTC. Its translation is CASSRDSLGETQYF.

Concerning this clonotype: Its ends do not fully match the called genes, so a read error is possible. The V and J genes are TRBV5-1 and TRBJ2-1; D gene unclear. Germline V gives CDR1 SGHRS, CDR2 YFSETQ. The CDR3 extends over 13 amino acids. CDR3 region: CASTLVGYNEQFF. CDR3 bases: TGCGCCAGCACCTTGGTAGGATACAATGAGCAGTTCTTC.

Only a few counts were recorded for this clonotype. The chain has TRBV29-1 and TRBJ1-4, with no clear D. Germline V gives CDR1 SQVTM, CDR2 ANQGSEA. Trimming took 4 bases from V and 10 from J, leaving 19 bases between them. The length of the CDR3 is 14 residues. The CDR3: CSVGYSGAGGKLFF. As DNA, the CDR3 is TGCAGCGTTGGATATAGCGGCGCGGGCGGAAAACTGTTTTTT.

As DNA, the CDR3 is TGTGCCAGCAGTTATAGTGGGGGACCAACAACCTACGAGCAGTACTTC. Translated, it gives CASSYSGGPTTYEQYF. The chain has TRBV6-5 and TRBJ2-5; D may correspond to TRBD1 or TRBD2 (5 bases each). Matching the DNA end better, TRBJ2-7 makes the J call doubtful. This CDR3 has 16 residues. Germline-derived CDR1 and CDR2 are MNHEY and SVGAGI.

The chain couples TRBV29-1 to TRBJ1-1; D gene uncertain. Germline assignment: CDR1 SQVTM and CDR2 ANQGSEA. V gave up 5 bases and J gave up 6 bases, with 19 bases separating them. CDR3 length: 14 residues. The chain's CDR3 is CSVSVNNSPPEAFF. In DNA, the CDR3 is TGCAGCGTTTCAGTAAATAATTCTCCCCCTGAAGCTTTCTTT.

On this clonotype: The conserved phenylalanine or tryptophan is not found at the CDR3 terminus, so this likely reflects a read error. This chain connects TRBV20-1 to TRBJ2-7, with 7 nucleotides matching TRBD1. The CDR3 loop spans 13 amino acids. Germline CDR1 is DFQATT and CDR2 is SNEGSKA (reference sequence). V was pared by 6 bases and J by 5 bases, with 10 bases of the junction left unmatched. The chain's CDR3 is CSAPGQSSNEQYL. CDR3 nucleotide sequence: TGCAGTGCACCGGGACAGTCATCTAACGAGCAGTACCTC.

The chain combines TRBV3-1 with TRBJ1-4; D uncertain. Germline CDR1 and CDR2: LGHDT and YNNKEL (reference sequence). The CDR3 is 13 residues long. Trimming took 1 base from V and 6 from J, leaving 6 bases between them. The CDR3 sequence is CASSQVLYEKLFF. The CDR3 DNA follows: TGTGCCAGCAGCCAAGTTCTGTATGAAAAACTGTTTTTT.

This clonotype appeared a few times. The chain has TRBV29-1 and TRBJ2-3; 13 bases are a match to TRBD2. CDR3 size: 14 residues. Trimming at V came to 7 bases and at J to 5 bases, leaving 6 bases not matched to a gene. The germline V gene has CDR1 SQVTM and CDR2 ANQGSEA. This CDR3 is CSARLAGGQDTQYF. The DNA for the CDR3 is TGCAGCGCTCGACTAGCGGGGGGACAAGATACGCAGTATTTT.

V and J are TRBV5-1 and TRBJ1-1; D possibly corresponds to TRBD1 (5 bases). The germline V gene encodes CDR1 SGHRS and CDR2 YFSETQ. The CDR3 totals 16 residues. Trimming shortened V by 1 base and J by 0 bases, and 13 bases separated the two germline ends. This CDR3 is CASSLRATGLNTEAFF. The CDR3 DNA reads as TGCGCCAGCAGCTTGCGCGCTACAGGACTGAACACTGAAGCTTTCTTT. The full variable domain, completed using reference TRBV5-1 and TRBJ1-1, is KAGVTQTPRYLIKTRGQQVTLSCSPISGHRSVSWYQQTPGQGLQFLFEYFSETQRNKGNFPGRFSGRQFSNSRSEMNVSTLELGDSALYLCASSLRATGLNTEAFFGQGTRLTVV.

The V call is TRBV7-9, the J call TRBJ2-3, with a weak D call TRBD1 (5 bases). This CDR3 spans 15 amino acids. V was clipped by 2 bases and J by 3 bases, with 12 bases between them. CDR1 and CDR2 (germline): SEHNR, FQNEAQ (reference sequence). Here the CDR3 reads CASSLRTTGTDTQYF. CDR3 DNA: TGTGCCAGCAGCTTACGTACAACAGGAACAGATACGCAGTATTTT.

The chain employs TRBV7-2 and TRBJ2-3; no clear D. Trimming took 1 base from V and 1 from J, leaving 12 bases between them. This CDR3 is built from 16 residues. CDR1 and CDR2 (germline): SGHTA, FQGNSA. The CDR3 region is CASSLVATLRTDTQYF. The CDR3 bases are TGTGCCAGCAGCTTAGTTGCGACACTTCGCACAGATACGCAGTATTTT.

This clonotype has just a few counts. The rearrangement uses TRBV21-1 and TRBJ2-1; TRBD1, the table's D call, was not compared with the DNA. TRBV21-1 is annotated as a pseudogene. This CDR3 has 17 residues. CDR3 nucleotide sequence: TGTGCCAGCAGCAATCGCCCCCTAGCGCACTCCTACAATGAGCAGTTCTTC. This codes for CASSNRPLAHSYNEQFF.

The sample holds a few counts of this clonotype. The chain links TRBV10-3 to TRBJ1-5, with D unclear. The CDR3 consists of 14 residues. The V end was cut by 4 bases, the J end by 7 bases, with 14 bases between. The germline V gene has CDR1 ENHRY and CDR2 SYGVKD. CDR3 sequence (DNA): TGTGCCATCAGTGGCGGTGTTAAGGGACAGCCCCAGCATTTT. Residues: CAISGGVKGQPQHF.

In its sample, this clonotype was seen a few times. V and J are TRBV7-6 and TRBJ2-1; the D is unclear. The DNA end lines up better with TRBJ2-7; the J call may be wrong. The CDR3 extends over 13 amino acids. The germline CDR1 and CDR2 sequences are SGHVS and FNYEAQ. The CDR3 region has the DNA TGTGCCAGCAGCTTAGCGAATGGCCGGGAGCAGTACTTC. It is translated as CASSLANGREQYF.

This clonotype was seen ten or more times. This sequence joins TRBV4-2 and TRBJ2-5; D uncertain. This CDR3 contains 14 residues. CDR1 and CDR2 from the germline V gene are LGHNA and YNFKEQ. Deletions cut 0 bases from V and 0 bases from J, with 5 bases between. The CDR3 DNA reads TGTGCCAGCAGCCAAGATCGGGACCAAGAGACCCAGTACTTC. Protein sequence: CASSQDRDQETQYF.

The rearrangement links TRBV11-2 to TRBJ1-2; 10 positions agree with TRBD1. Unmatched junction bases numbered 4, after V lost 1 base and J lost 8 bases. The CDR3 loop spans 14 amino acids. Looked up from germline, CDR1 is SGHAT and CDR2 is FQNNGV. CDR3 nucleotide sequence: TGTGCCAGCAGCTTAGGACAGGGGGCGGACGGCTACACCTTC. Protein sequence: CASSLGQGADGYTF.

This clonotype appeared a few times. This rearrangement joins TRBV29-1 to TRBJ2-5; 9 bases match TRBD1. The end of the DNA fits TRBJ2-7 better, so the J call may be wrong. Germline V gene lookup returns CDR1 SQVTM and CDR2 ANQGSEA. The CDR3 runs 14 residues. Written as DNA, the CDR3 is TGCAGCGTCCGTGGACAGGGGATAGGCTACGAGCAGTACTTC. Its protein product is CSVRGQGIGYEQYF.

The genes are TRBV15 and TRBJ2-5; possibly TRBD1 or TRBD2 for D (5 bases each). The V end lost 2 bases, the J end lost 3 bases, and 13 bases lay between the germline ends. CDR1 is LNHNV and CDR2 is YYDKDF in the germline V gene (reference sequence). The CDR3 consists of 15 residues. The CDR3 nucleotides are TGTGCCACCAGCAGACCGGGACGCCCAAAAGAGACCCAGTACTTC. Amino acids: CATSRPGRPKETQYF.

This clonotype was observed at least ten times. V usage is TRBV29-1 and J usage is TRBJ2-5; 8 bases are a match to TRBD1. J gave up 5 bases and V 3 bases, and 8 bases lay outside the gene matches. This CDR3 is built from 14 residues. Germline V gene lookup returns CDR1 SQVTM and CDR2 ANQGSEA. The CDR3 sequence is CSVEDDRGVETQYF. The CDR3 bases are TGCAGCGTTGAGGACGACAGGGGTGTGGAGACCCAGTACTTC.

This chain uses TRBV20-1 with TRBJ2-7; D unresolved. The CDR3 sequence is 13 residues long. Germline assignment: CDR1 DFQATT and CDR2 SNEGSKA (reference sequence). Deletions cut 0 bases from V and 3 bases from J, with 9 bases between. The CDR3 nucleotides are TGCAGTGCTAGAGATCCTAACTACTACGAGCAGTACTTC. Translation: CSARDPNYYEQYF.

The chain employs TRBV27 and TRBJ1-2; D gene ambiguous. V gave up 10 bases and J gave up 4 bases, with 13 bases separating them. In germline, CDR1 is MNHEY, CDR2 SMNVEV (reference sequence). CDR3 size: 12 residues. The CDR3 sequence: CAIRDGVYGYTF. For the CDR3, the DNA is TGTGCCATAAGAGACGGGGTCTATGGCTACACCTTC.

This clonotype was observed a few times. V usage is TRBV7-9 and J usage is TRBJ1-2; D is ambiguous. Germline CDR1 and CDR2: SEHNR and FQNEAQ (reference sequence). V was cut by 1 base and J by 6 bases, with 6 bases left in between. The CDR3 is made up of 12 amino acids. The CDR3 region is CASSLEADGYTF. In nucleotides, the CDR3 is TGTGCCAGCAGCTTAGAGGCAGATGGCTACACCTTC.

The V and J genes are TRBV15 and TRBJ1-2, with no clear D. With 1 base removed from V and 3 bases from J, the gap between germline ends came to 6 bases. CDR1 and CDR2 (germline): LNHNV, YYDKDF (reference sequence). CDR3 length equals 13 residues. CDR3 protein: CATSRGADYGYTF. The CDR3 DNA follows: TGTGCCACCAGCAGAGGGGCCGACTATGGCTACACCTTC. Looking up the rest from reference TRBV15 and TRBJ1-2 gives the full variable domain: DAMVIQNPRYQVTQFGKPVTLSCSQTLNHNVMYWYQQKSSQAPKLLFHYYDKDFNNEADTPDNFQSRRPNTSFCFLDIRSPGLGDTAMYLCATSRGADYGYTFGSGTRLTVV.

This clonotype has more than one count but fewer than ten. This chain connects TRBV27 to TRBJ1-1; D call uncertain. This CDR3 spans 13 amino acids. Germline CDR1 and CDR2: MNHEY and SMNVEV (reference sequence). Trimming left V 3 bases short and J 4 bases short, with 9 bases between. CDR3 DNA sequence: TGTGCCAGCAGTTTGGAGGTTACCACTGAAGCTTTCTTT. Its protein product is CASSLEVTTEAFF.

There are a few counts of this clonotype. The chain links TRBV7-9 to TRBJ1-2; no definite D call. CDR3 length equals 12 residues. Per the germline V gene, CDR1 is SEHNR and CDR2 is FQNEAQ (reference sequence). The V end was cut by 5 bases, the J end by 3 bases, with 7 bases between. CDR3 nucleotides: TGTGCCAGCAGCGTCGGGGACTATGGCTACACCTTC. Translating it yields CASSVGDYGYTF.